The rows below give T cell receptor beta chains drawn from one sample of a study of vaccination effects on CD4 cells after COVID-19. Their antigen targets remain unknown. Sequenced by immunoSEQ multiplex PCR; TCRdb stores in-frame clones only, minus some. The data hold tens of thousands of clones, with around 75% observed a single time. The input for sequencing was CD4+ T cells from PBMCs cultured with a peptide pool, taken before COVID-19 vaccination. The receptors were gathered from a human donor who had a prior SARS-CoV-2 infection. Each CDR3 is given with its conserved first and last residue. The D gene is left open where the match is weak. For some rows the clone size is stated as once, few or many, or as a class when expanded; others skip it.

J gene: TRBJ2-5
clone size: .
D gene: .
V gene: TRBV6-5
CDR3 protein: CASSYIGETQYF
CDR3 DNA: TGTGCCAGCAGTTACATAGGGGAGACCCAGTACTTC

J gene: TRBJ2-3
clone size: .
D gene: .
V gene: TRBV4-3
CDR3 protein: CASSSGDQHTDTQYF
CDR3 DNA: TGCGCCAGCAGCTCGGGGGACCAGCACACAGATACGCAGTATTTT

J gene: TRBJ2-2
clone size: .
D gene: .
V gene: TRBV7-9
CDR3 protein: CASSLMDTFTGELFF
CDR3 DNA: TGTGCCAGCAGCTTAATGGACACCTTCACCGGGGAGCTGTTTTTT

J gene: TRBJ1-1
clone size: .
D gene: TRBD1
V gene: TRBV19
CDR3 protein: CASSSPPGTGRGWTEAFF
CDR3 DNA: TGTGCCAGTAGTAGCCCCCCCGGGACAGGGCGTGGGTGGACTGAAGCTTTCTTT

J gene: TRBJ1-6
clone size: once
D gene: TRBD1
V gene: TRBV30
CDR3 protein: CAWRGDRVLSPLHF
CDR3 DNA: TGTGCCTGGAGGGGGGACAGGGTATTATCACCCCTCCACTTT

J gene: TRBJ2-7
clone size: .
D gene: TRBD2
V gene: TRBV9
CDR3 protein: CASSEKSGSQQYF
CDR3 DNA: TGTGCCAGCAGCGAGAAAAGCGGGAGCCAGCAGTACTTC

J gene: TRBJ2-3
clone size: once
D gene: .
V gene: TRBV11-2
CDR3 protein: CASSLDRSDTQYF
CDR3 DNA: TGTGCCAGCAGCTTAGATCGCTCAGATACGCAGTATTTT

J gene: TRBJ1-6
clone size: .
D gene: .
V gene: TRBV7-2
CDR3 protein: CASSLAVGPLHF
CDR3 DNA: TGTGCCAGCAGCTTAGCAGTCGGACCCCTCCACTTT

J gene: TRBJ1-3
clone size: .
D gene: .
V gene: TRBV18
CDR3 protein: CASSPTGSSSGNTIYF
CDR3 DNA: TGTGCCAGCTCACCAACGGGGTCGAGCTCTGGAAACACCATATATTTT

J gene: TRBJ1-1
clone size: .
D gene: .
V gene: TRBV7-3
CDR3 protein: CASSLTGIAEAFF
CDR3 DNA: TGTGCCAGCAGCTTAACAGGGATTGCTGAAGCTTTCTTT

J gene: TRBJ1-4
clone size: few
D gene: TRBD1
V gene: TRBV6-6
CDR3 protein: CASSYRTGGTYEKLFF
CDR3 DNA: TGTGCCAGCAGTTATCGGACAGGGGGCACCTATGAAAAACTGTTTTTT

J gene: TRBJ1-1
clone size: once
D gene: TRBD1
V gene: TRBV3-1/TRBV3-2
CDR3 protein: CASSRTGIEGEAFF
CDR3 DNA: TGTGCCAGCAGCCGGACAGGGATTGAGGGTGAAGCTTTCTTT

J gene: TRBJ2-5
clone size: .
D gene: .
V gene: TRBV3-1/TRBV3-2
CDR3 protein: CASSHYLARETQYF
CDR3 DNA: TGTGCCAGCAGCCATTATCTAGCCCGAGAGACCCAGTACTTC

J gene: TRBJ2-5
clone size: once
D gene: TRBD2
V gene: TRBV2
CDR3 protein: CASRWGLAAQETQYF
CDR3 DNA: TGTGCCAGCAGGTGGGGACTAGCGGCCCAAGAGACCCAGTACTTC

J gene: TRBJ1-3
clone size: .
D gene: TRBD1
V gene: TRBV7-2
CDR3 protein: CASSFDMTGLRSGNTIYF
CDR3 DNA: TGTGCCAGCAGCTTCGATATGACAGGGCTCCGCTCTGGAAACACCATATATTTT

J gene: TRBJ2-3
clone size: .
D gene: .
V gene: TRBV5-1
CDR3 protein: CASSLVPYLLSSTDTQYF
CDR3 DNA: TGCGCCAGCAGCTTGGTCCCATATCTATTATCTAGCACAGATACGCAGTATTTT

J gene: TRBJ2-3
clone size: once
D gene: .
V gene: TRBV13
CDR3 protein: CASSLVPIGTDTQYF
CDR3 DNA: TGTGCCAGCAGCTTAGTTCCCATAGGAACAGATACGCAGTATTTT

J gene: TRBJ2-7
clone size: .
D gene: TRBD2
V gene: TRBV11-2
CDR3 protein: CASSQEGVAGGEQYF
CDR3 DNA: TGTGCCAGCAGCCAGGAGGGGGTAGCGGGAGGCGAGCAGTACTTC